This T cell receptor (beta chain) was profiled in a study of T-cell reconstitution after alpha-beta-depleted transplantation in children. Study-wide findings and caveats: Several hundred expanded graft clones reportedly were the source of alpha-beta T cells about two months after transplant. One year post-transplant, T-cell counts and diversity were largely derived from T cells produced anew.

Unique molecular identifiers were incorporated during preparation of the TCRbeta library. TCRdb called the PCR reads again in MiXCR, with one record for every CDR3 protein. The top ten clones hold about 35% of a sample with roughly 570,000 distinct CDR3 sequences, roughly a quarter of them seen once. Germline assignment: CDR1 MNHEY and CDR2 SVGAGI. This CDR3 is 15 amino acids long. Trimming removed 4 bases at V and 0 bases at J, with 10 bases between. A word on this clonotype: The antigen is undetermined.

This rearrangement joins TRBV6-5 to TRBJ2-4; D gene ambiguous. The starting material was PBMCs, obtained before TCRalphabeta/CD19-depleted stem cell transplant. This receptor was obtained from a boy under two years old with Wiskott-Aldrich syndrome, due to receive a stem cell transplant. CDR3 sequence reads: CASSSDPKAKNIQYF. In DNA, the CDR3 is TGTGCCAGCAGTTCTGACCCTAAAGCCAAAAACATTCAGTACTTC.